Shown below are 5 T cell receptor beta chains from a single sample sequenced in a study of beta chain features in type 1 diabetes. Expressed TCRB transcripts were sequenced because the entire RNA isolate underwent reverse transcription. TCRdb's table, derived via immunoSEQ multiplex PCR, lists solely in-frame clones and lacks some. The table includes around 170,000 clones, approximately 9.9% detected once. The sample was central memory CD4+ T cells from blood. Receptors originate from a woman younger than 30 in good health.

The chain couples TRBV5-6 to TRBJ2-1, with a tentative D call TRBD2 (7 bases). Trimming shortened V by 6 bases and J by 6 bases, and 19 bases separated the two germline ends. This CDR3 spans 15 amino acids. CDR1 SGHDT and CDR2 YYEEEE come from the germline V gene. CDR3 sequence reads: CASIRPGGPSNEQFF. The CDR3 DNA reads TGTGCCAGCATCCGACCCGGGGGGCCCAGCAATGAGCAGTTCTTC.

This clone was observed a handful of times. The chain is built from TRBV5-1 and TRBJ1-1; 10 nucleotides align to TRBD1. The V gene's germline CDR1 is SGHRS and CDR2 YFSETQ. The CDR3 has 13 residues. V lost 7 bases to trimming and J lost 2 bases; unmatched junction nucleotides: 2. The CDR3 here is CASGTGANTEAFF. For the CDR3, the DNA is TGCGCCAGCGGGACAGGGGCCAACACTGAAGCTTTCTTT.

The V gene is TRBV5-4, the J gene TRBJ2-2; 8 nucleotides align to TRBD2. Losses at the gene ends were 1 base for V and 5 bases for J; bases not matched to a gene: 7. The CDR3 sequence is 16 residues long. Germline CDR1 and CDR2: SGHNT and YYREEE (reference sequence). CDR3 nucleotides: TGTGCCAGCAGCTTGCCCAGCGGGGGAGGTACCGGGGAGCTGTTTTTT. This sequence encodes CASSLPSGGGTGELFF.

This clone was picked up many times. The rearrangement joins TRBV7-2 to TRBJ2-7, with 7 bases matching TRBD2. Germline CDR1 and CDR2: SGHTA and FQGNSA. CDR3 length equals 15 residues. With 2 bases clipped from V and 4 bases from J, the junction kept 8 bases outside the gene matches. CDR3 nucleotides: TGTGCCAGCAGCTTATGGGCGGGCGGGAGTTACGAGCAGTACTTC. It yields the protein CASSLWAGGSYEQYF.

In its sample, this clone was seen a few times. The chain couples TRBV28 to TRBJ2-7; 7 positions match TRBD2. Looked up from germline, CDR1 is MDHEN and CDR2 is SYDVKM. The CDR3 runs to 13 residues. V was clipped by 1 base and J by 9 bases; unmatched bases: 6. The CDR3 is CASSLLARGGQYF. Here the CDR3 DNA reads TGTGCCAGCAGTTTATTGGCGCGCGGGGGGCAGTACTTC.